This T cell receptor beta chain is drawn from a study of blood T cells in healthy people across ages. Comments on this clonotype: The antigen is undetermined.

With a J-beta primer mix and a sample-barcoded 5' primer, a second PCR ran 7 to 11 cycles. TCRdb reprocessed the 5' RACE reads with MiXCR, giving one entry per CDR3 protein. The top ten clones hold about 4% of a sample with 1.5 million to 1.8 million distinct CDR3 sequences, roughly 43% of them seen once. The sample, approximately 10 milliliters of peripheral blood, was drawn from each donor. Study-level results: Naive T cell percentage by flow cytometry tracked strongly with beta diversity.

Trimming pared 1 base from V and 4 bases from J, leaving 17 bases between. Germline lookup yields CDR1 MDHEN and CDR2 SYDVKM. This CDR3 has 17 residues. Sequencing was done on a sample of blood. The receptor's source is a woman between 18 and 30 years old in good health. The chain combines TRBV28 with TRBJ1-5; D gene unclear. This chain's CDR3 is CASSLFLGRSENQPQHF. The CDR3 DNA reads TGTGCCAGCAGTTTATTCCTAGGGAGATCGGAGAATCAGCCCCAGCATTTT.